Below, one T cell receptor (beta chain) is given with its context. The antigen is undetermined. Assay: immunoSEQ multiplex PCR; the TCRdb copy retains only in-frame clones and omits some. Of 95,000 to 100,000 clones in the sample, nearly 95% were seen once. This sample is drawn from a study of siplizumab effects on memory and regulatory T cells. Study-level points and caveats: There appeared to be greater diversity in naive T cells than in memory cells, and naive T cells seemed major contributors to the alloresponse.

This CDR3 contains 14 residues. Germline V gene data show CDR1 as SGHDN and CDR2 as FVKESK. With 0 bases removed from V and 3 bases from J, the gap between germline ends came to 8 bases. This sequence originates from a human donor in good health. Sequenced material: non-Treg CD4+ T cells sorted from blood. The chain has TRBV14 and TRBJ1-2; D call uncertain. The CDR3 is CASSQDPQDYGYTF. As DNA, the CDR3 is TGTGCCAGCAGCCAAGATCCCCAGGACTATGGCTACACCTTC.